Each of the 6 T cell receptor beta chains below was sequenced from the same sample in a study of blood T cell repertoires in COVID-19. Method: immunoSEQ multiplex PCR; TCRdb's copy keeps in-frame clones and lacks some. The sample yields some 200,000 clones, roughly nine tenths seen once. Sequencing used peripheral blood. The receptors derive from a woman between 18 and 29 years old who had recovered from COVID-19.

Notes on this clone: A read error may produce the germline difference seen at one junction end. This CDR3 is also generated by other DNA sequences in the sample. The rearrangement uses TRBV15 and TRBJ1-5, with D possibly matching TRBD1 (6 bases). The CDR3 runs to 14 residues. Germline V gives CDR1 LNHNV, CDR2 YYDKDF (reference sequence). For the CDR3, the DNA is TGTGCCACCAGCCCCAGGGGCCCCAATCAGCCCCAACATTTT. Protein sequence: CATSPRGPNQPQHF.

The V gene is TRBV6-6, the J gene TRBJ1-3; maybe TRBD1 (5 bases). The germline CDR1 and CDR2 sequences are MNHNY and SVGAGI (reference sequence). With 1 base removed from V and 7 bases from J, the gap between germline ends came to 14 bases. The CDR3 totals 15 residues. The CDR3 here is CASSYLGVRGNTIYF. The CDR3 DNA follows: TGTGCCAGCAGTTACTTAGGGGTCCGGGGGAACACCATATATTTT.

The chain has TRBV6-5 and TRBJ2-7, with TRBD1 as a possible D gene (6 bases). The CDR3 spans 13 residues. Germline V gives CDR1 MNHEY, CDR2 SVGAGI. Trimming left V 5 bases short and J 4 bases short, with 12 bases between. The CDR3, as DNA: TGTGCCAGCAGTCTGGGGGCATTATACGAGCAGTACTTC. It specifies CASSLGALYEQYF.

The rearrangement joins TRBV10-2 to TRBJ2-5; TRBD2 is a possible D gene (5 bases). Between the trimmed V and J ends, which lost 0 bases and 7 bases, there was a span of 9 bases. The germline CDR1 and CDR2 sequences are WSHSY and SAAADI. CDR3 length equals 13 residues. The CDR3 is CASSESSGWTQYF. The CDR3 DNA sequence: TGCGCCAGCAGTGAGTCGAGCGGTTGGACCCAGTACTTC.

The table lists this clone with a count of one. J is TRBJ2-1 and V is TRBV24-1; TRBD1 agrees at 9 bases. Unmatched junction bases numbered 2, after V lost 2 bases and J lost 10 bases. The germline gives CDR1 KGHDR, CDR2 SFDVKD. This CDR3 region has 13 residues. CDR3 sequence (DNA): TGTGCCACCAGTGATTCCGACAGGGGGGAGCAGTTCTTC. Protein: CATSDSDRGEQFF.

The V call is TRBV4-2, the J call TRBJ1-1; tentatively, D is TRBD1 (6 bases). CDR3 length: 16 residues. In germline, CDR1 is LGHNA, CDR2 YNFKEQ. The V gene lost 0 bases and the J gene lost 3 bases, with 14 bases spanning the gap. The CDR3 DNA is TGTGCCAGCAGCCAAGACGGCGGGGGCATGGACACTGAAGCTTTCTTT. The encoded protein is CASSQDGGGMDTEAFF.